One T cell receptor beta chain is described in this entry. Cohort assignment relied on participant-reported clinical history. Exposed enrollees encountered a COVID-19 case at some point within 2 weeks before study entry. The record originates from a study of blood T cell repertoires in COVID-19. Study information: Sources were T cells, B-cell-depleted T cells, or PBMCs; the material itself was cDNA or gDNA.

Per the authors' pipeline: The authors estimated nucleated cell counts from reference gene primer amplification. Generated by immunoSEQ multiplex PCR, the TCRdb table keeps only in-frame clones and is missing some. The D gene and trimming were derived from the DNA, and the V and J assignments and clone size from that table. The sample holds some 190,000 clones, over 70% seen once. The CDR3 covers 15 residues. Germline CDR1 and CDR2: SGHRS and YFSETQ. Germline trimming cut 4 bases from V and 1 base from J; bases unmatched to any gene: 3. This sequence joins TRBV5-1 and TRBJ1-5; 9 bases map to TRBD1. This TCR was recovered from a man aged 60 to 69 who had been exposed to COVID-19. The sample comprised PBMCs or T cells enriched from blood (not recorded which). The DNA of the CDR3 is TGCGCCAGCAGCGTGGGGACAGGGAGCAATCAGCCCCAGCATTTT. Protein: CASSVGTGSNQPQHF.